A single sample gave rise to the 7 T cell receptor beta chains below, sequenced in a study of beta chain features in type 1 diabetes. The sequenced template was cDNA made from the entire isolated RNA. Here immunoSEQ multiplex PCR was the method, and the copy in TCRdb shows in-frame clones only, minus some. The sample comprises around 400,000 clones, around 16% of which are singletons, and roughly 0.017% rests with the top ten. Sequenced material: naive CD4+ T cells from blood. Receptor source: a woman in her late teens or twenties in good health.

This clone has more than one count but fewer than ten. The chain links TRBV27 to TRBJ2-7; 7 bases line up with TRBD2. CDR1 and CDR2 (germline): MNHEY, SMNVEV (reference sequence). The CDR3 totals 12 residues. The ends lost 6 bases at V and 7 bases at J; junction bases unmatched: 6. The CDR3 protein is CASSPVGGEQYF. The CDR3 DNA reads TGTGCCAGCAGCCCCGTGGGGGGGGAGCAGTACTTC.

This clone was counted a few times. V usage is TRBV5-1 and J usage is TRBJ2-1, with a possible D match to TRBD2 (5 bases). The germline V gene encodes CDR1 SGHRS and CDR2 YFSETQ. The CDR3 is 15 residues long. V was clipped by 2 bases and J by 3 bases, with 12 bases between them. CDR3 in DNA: TGCGCCAGCAGCTTTGAGGGATGGGACTACAATGAGCAGTTCTTC. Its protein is CASSFEGWDYNEQFF.

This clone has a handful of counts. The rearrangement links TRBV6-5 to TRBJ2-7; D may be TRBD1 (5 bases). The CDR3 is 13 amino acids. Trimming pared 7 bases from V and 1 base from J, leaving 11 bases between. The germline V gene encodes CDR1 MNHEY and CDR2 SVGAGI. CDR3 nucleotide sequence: TGTGCCAGCACCCCAGCAGGGTCCTACGAGCAGTACTTC. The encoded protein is CASTPAGSYEQYF.

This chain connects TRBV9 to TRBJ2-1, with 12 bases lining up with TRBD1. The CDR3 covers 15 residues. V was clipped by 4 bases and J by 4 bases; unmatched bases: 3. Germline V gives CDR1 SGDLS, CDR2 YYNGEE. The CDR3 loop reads CASSLGQGAYNEQFF. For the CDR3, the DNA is TGTGCCAGCAGCCTGGGACAGGGGGCATACAATGAGCAGTTCTTC.

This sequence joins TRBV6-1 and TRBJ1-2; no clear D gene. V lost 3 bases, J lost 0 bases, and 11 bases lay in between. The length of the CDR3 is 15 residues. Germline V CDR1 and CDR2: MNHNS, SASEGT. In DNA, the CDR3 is TGTGCCAGCAGTGAGAGGGATTTAGCTAACTATGGCTACACCTTC. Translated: CASSERDLANYGYTF.

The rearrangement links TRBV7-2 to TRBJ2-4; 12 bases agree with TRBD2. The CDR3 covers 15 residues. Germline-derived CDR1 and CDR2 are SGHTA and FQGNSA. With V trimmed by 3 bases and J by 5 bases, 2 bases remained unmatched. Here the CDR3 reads CASSLGLAGQNIQYF. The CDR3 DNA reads TGTGCCAGCAGCTTGGGACTAGCGGGTCAAAACATTCAGTACTTC. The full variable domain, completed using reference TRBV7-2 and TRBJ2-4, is GAGVSQSPSNKVTEKGKDVELRCDPISGHTALYWYRQSLGQGLEFLIYFQGNSAPDKSGLPSDRFSAERTGGSVSTLTIQRTQQEDSAVYLCASSLGLAGQNIQYFGAGTRLSVL.

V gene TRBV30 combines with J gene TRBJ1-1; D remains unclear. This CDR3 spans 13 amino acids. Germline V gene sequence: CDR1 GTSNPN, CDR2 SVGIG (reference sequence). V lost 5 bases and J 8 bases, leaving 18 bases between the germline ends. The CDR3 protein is CAWAYGIVSEAFF. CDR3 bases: TGTGCCTGGGCATATGGTATAGTCTCGGAAGCTTTCTTT.